The 5 T cell receptor beta chains below come from one sample, sequenced in a study of blood T cell repertoires in COVID-19. Some clones are missing from TCRdb's copy, which holds only in-frame ones; the method was immunoSEQ multiplex PCR. The repertoire holds about 240,000 clones, with roughly 82% as singletons. Material for sequencing was peripheral blood. Receptor source: a woman aged 70 to 79 with acute or convalescent COVID-19.

The chain couples TRBV5-5 to TRBJ2-2, with 7 bases lining up with TRBD1. Germline-derived CDR1 and CDR2 are SGHKS and YYEKEE (reference sequence). V lost 4 bases to trimming and J lost 2 bases; unmatched junction nucleotides: 5. The CDR3 spans 15 residues. CDR3 sequence (DNA): TGTGCCAGCAGCCTTTGGACAGGCAACACCGGGGAGCTGTTTTTT. Protein: CASSLWTGNTGELFF.

This clone was found a few times. The rearrangement uses TRBV10-3 and TRBJ1-6; D may be TRBD1 (5 bases). V gave up 11 bases and J gave up 1 base, with 15 bases separating them. This CDR3 is 15 amino acids long. Germline V gene lookup returns CDR1 ENHRY and CDR2 SYGVKD. As DNA, the CDR3 is TGTGCCTCCACGAGGACAAATTCCTATAATTCACCCCTCCACTTT. Amino acid sequence: CASTRTNSYNSPLHF.

The V call is TRBV6-6, the J call TRBJ2-3; tentatively, D is TRBD2 (6 bases). Germline-derived CDR1 and CDR2 are MNHNY and SVGAGI (reference sequence). V lost 2 bases to trimming and J lost 0 bases, with 9 bases between them. The length of the CDR3 is 15 residues. Here the CDR3 DNA reads TGTGCCAGCAGTTACACCGGGACTAGCACAGATACGCAGTATTTT. Its translation: CASSYTGTSTDTQYF.

The chain links TRBV16 to TRBJ1-1; TRBD1 might be the D (6 bases). V was clipped by 4 bases and J by 4 bases, with 19 bases between them. This CDR3 has 16 amino acids. Germline CDR1 KGHSY, CDR2 FQNENV. CDR3 coding DNA: TGTGCCAGCAGCCCCCTCCGCGAGGGGGGGGCCACTGAAGCTTTCTTT. Its translation is CASSPLREGGATEAFF.

CDR3 in amino acids: CASRIGVSNTEAFF. In nucleotides, the CDR3 is TGCGCCAGTAGAATAGGGGTTTCGAACACTGAAGCTTTCTTT. V and J are TRBV5-1 and TRBJ1-1, with D perhaps matching TRBD1 (5 bases). The CDR3 sequence is 14 residues long. Trimming removed 8 bases at V and 1 base at J, with 15 bases between. The germline V gene has CDR1 SGHRS and CDR2 YFSETQ.